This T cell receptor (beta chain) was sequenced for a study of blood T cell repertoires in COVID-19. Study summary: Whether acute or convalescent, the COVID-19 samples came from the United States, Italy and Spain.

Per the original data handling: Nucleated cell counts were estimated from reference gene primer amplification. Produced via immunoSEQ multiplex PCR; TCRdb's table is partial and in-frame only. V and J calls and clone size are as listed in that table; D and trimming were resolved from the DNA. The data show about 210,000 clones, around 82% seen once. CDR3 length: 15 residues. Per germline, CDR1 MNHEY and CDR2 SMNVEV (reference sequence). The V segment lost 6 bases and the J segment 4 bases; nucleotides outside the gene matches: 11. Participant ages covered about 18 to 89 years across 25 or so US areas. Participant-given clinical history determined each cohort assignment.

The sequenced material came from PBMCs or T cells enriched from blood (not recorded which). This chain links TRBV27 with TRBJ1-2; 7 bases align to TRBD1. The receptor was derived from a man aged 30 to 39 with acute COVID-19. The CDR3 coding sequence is TGTGCCAGCAGGCCGGGGACAGCTTTCTTCTATGGCTACACCTTC. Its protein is CASRPGTAFFYGYTF.